Presented here are 2 T cell receptor beta chains from one specimen sequenced in a study of T cell repertoires in cytomegalovirus infection. TCRdb re-called the reads with MiXCR, one entry per CDR3 protein. Among some 180,000 distinct CDR3 sequences listed, 15% to 20% were seen once. Sequenced sample: PBMCs. The source is a human donor in good health (CMV status not recorded). Some clones in this sample may be carry-over from other donors' samples.

This clonotype occurred a few times. The chain has TRBV6-6 and TRBJ1-1; TRBD1 is a possible D gene (5 bases). Per germline, CDR1 MNHNY and CDR2 SVGAGI (reference sequence). Trimming stripped 7 bases from V and 0 bases from J, with 9 bases between. The length of the CDR3 is 13 residues. This CDR3 reads CASTTDMNTEAFF. The DNA of the CDR3 is TGTGCCAGCACCACGGACATGAACACTGAAGCTTTCTTT.

This clonotype was seen a handful of times. In DNA, the CDR3 is TGTGCCAGCAGGGGTAGGACAGGGACCCACGAGCAGTACTTC. It is translated as CASRGRTGTHEQYF. V usage is TRBV28 and J usage is TRBJ2-7, with TRBD1 matching 8 bases. Germline trimming cut 6 bases from V and 5 bases from J; bases unmatched to any gene: 9. The CDR3 has 14 amino acids. Germline loops: CDR1 MDHEN, CDR2 SYDVKM.